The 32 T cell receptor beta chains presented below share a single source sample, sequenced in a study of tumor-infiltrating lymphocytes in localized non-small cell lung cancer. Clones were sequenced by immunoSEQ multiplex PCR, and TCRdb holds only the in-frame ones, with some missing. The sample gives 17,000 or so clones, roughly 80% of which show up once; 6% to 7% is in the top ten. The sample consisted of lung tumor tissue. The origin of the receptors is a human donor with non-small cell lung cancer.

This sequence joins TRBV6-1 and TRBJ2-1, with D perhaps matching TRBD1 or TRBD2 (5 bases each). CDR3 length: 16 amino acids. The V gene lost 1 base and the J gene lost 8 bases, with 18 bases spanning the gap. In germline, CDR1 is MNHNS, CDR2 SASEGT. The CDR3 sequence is CASSEVGDPGGDEQFF. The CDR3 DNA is TGTGCCAGCAGTGAAGTTGGGGACCCCGGCGGCGATGAGCAGTTCTTC.

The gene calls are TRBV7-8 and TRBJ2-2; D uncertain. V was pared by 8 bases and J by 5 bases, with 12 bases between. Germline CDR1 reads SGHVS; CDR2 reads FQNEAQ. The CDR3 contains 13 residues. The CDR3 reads CASAMSRTGELFF. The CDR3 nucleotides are TGTGCCAGCGCCATGTCCAGGACCGGGGAGCTGTTTTTT.

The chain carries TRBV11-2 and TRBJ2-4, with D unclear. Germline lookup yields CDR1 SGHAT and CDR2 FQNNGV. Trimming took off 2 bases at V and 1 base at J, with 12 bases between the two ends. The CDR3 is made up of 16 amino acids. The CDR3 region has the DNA TGTGCCAGCAGCTTAAGACGGCCCAGGGCCAAAAACATTCAGTACTTC. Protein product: CASSLRRPRAKNIQYF.

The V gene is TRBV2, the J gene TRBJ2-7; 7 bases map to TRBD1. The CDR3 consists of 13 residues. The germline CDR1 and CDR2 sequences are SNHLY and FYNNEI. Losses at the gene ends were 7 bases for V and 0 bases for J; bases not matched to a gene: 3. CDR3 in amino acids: CASIRTGSYEQYF. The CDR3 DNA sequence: TGTGCCAGCATTAGGACAGGCTCCTACGAGCAGTACTTC. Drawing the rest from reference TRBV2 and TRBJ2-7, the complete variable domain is EPEVTQTPSHQVTQMGQEVILRCVPISNHLYFYWYRQILGQKVEFLVSFYNNEISEKSEIFDDQFSVERPDGSNFTLKIRSTKLEDSAMYFCASIRTGSYEQYFGPGTRLTVT.

DNA for the CDR3: TGTGCCAGCAGTGGACTAGGACAGGCCCGCTATGGCTACACCTTC. Its translation: CASSGLGQARYGYTF. The rearrangement joins TRBV25-1 to TRBJ1-2; 7 bases fit TRBD1. V shed 4 bases, J shed 4 bases, and the junction held 9 bases outside the gene matches. This CDR3 region has 15 residues. CDR1 is MGHDK and CDR2 is SYGVNS in the germline V gene.

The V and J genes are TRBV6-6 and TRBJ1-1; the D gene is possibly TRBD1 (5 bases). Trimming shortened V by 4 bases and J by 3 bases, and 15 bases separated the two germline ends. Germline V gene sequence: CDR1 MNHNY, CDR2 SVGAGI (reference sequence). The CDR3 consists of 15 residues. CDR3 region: CASSFRTLGDTEAFF. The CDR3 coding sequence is TGTGCCAGCAGTTTCAGGACCCTAGGGGACACTGAAGCTTTCTTT.

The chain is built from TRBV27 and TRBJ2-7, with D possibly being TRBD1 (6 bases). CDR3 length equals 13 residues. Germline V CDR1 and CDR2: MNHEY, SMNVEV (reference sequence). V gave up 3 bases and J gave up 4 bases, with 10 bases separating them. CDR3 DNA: TGTGCCAGCAGTTTTCACGACAGGTACGAGCAGTACTTC. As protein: CASSFHDRYEQYF.

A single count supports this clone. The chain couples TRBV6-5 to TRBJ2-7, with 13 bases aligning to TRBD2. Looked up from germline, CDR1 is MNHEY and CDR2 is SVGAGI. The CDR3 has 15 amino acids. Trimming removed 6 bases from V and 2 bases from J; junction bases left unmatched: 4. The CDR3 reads CASRTLAGGPYEQYF. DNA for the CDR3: TGTGCCAGCAGAACACTAGCGGGAGGGCCCTACGAGCAGTACTTC.

CDR3 in DNA: TGTGCCAGCAGTGAATCATGGGGAGTCAATCAGCCCCAGCATTTT. This gives the protein CASSESWGVNQPQHF. This chain links TRBV6-1 with TRBJ1-5; D not certain. This CDR3 has 15 amino acids. Germline-derived CDR1 and CDR2 are MNHNS and SASEGT. Trimming took off 2 bases at V and 3 bases at J, with 11 bases between the two ends.

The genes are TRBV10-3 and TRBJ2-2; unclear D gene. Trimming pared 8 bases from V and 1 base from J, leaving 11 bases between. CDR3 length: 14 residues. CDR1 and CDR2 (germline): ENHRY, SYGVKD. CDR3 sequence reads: CAIDGKGNTGELFF. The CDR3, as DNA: TGTGCCATCGACGGCAAAGGGAACACCGGGGAGCTGTTTTTT.

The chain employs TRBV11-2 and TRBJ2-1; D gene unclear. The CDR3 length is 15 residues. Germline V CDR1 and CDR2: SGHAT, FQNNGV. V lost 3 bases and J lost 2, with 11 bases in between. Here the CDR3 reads CASSFTFLPYNEQFF. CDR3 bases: TGTGCCAGCAGCTTCACATTTCTTCCCTACAATGAGCAGTTCTTC.

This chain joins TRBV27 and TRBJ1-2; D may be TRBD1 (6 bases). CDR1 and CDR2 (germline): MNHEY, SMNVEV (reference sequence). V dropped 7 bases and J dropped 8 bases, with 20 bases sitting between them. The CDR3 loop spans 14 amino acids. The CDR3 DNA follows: TGTGCCAGCACCCCCAGGTCGGGGGCCGTCGGCTACACCTTC. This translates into CASTPRSGAVGYTF.

As DNA, the CDR3 is TGTGCCAGCAGAATCAGGAAGTACGAGCAGTACTTC. Translating gives CASRIRKYEQYF. V and J are TRBV6-1 and TRBJ2-7; D is uncertain. From germline, CDR1 is MNHNS and CDR2 SASEGT. The CDR3 extends over 12 amino acids. V was shortened by 6 bases and J by 4 bases, with 10 bases between the two germline ends.

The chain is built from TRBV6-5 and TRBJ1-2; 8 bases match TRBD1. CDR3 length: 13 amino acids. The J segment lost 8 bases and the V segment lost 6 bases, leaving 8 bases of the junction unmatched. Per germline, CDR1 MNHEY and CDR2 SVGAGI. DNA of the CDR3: TGTGCCAGCAGAACTACAGGGGGTTTCGGCTACACCTTC. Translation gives CASRTTGGFGYTF.

The CDR3 loop reads CASSWGVSSYNEQFF. The CDR3 DNA sequence: TGTGCCAGCAGCTGGGGGGTTTCTTCCTACAATGAGCAGTTCTTC. This chain links TRBV7-2 with TRBJ2-1, with D maybe TRBD2 (6 bases). CDR3 length: 15 amino acids. Trimming stripped 4 bases from V and 1 base from J, with 11 bases between. Germline V gene data show CDR1 as SGHTA and CDR2 as FQGNSA. Variable domain in full (rest from reference TRBV7-2 and TRBJ2-1): GAGVSQSPSNKVTEKGKDVELRCDPISGHTALYWYRQSLGQGLEFLIYFQGNSAPDKSGLPSDRFSAERTGGSVSTLTIQRTQQEDSAVYLCASSWGVSSYNEQFFGPGTRLTVL.

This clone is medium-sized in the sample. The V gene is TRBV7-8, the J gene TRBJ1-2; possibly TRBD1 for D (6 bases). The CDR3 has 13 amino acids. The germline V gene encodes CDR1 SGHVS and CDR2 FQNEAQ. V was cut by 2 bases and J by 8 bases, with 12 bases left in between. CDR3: CASSLNRDGGYTF. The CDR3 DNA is TGTGCCAGCAGCTTAAACAGGGATGGCGGCTACACCTTC.

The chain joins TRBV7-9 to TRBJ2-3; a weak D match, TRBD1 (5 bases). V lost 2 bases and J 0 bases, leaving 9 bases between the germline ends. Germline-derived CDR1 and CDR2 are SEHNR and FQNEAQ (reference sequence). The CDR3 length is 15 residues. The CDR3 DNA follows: TGTGCCAGCAGCTTACTTGGACACAGCACAGATACGCAGTATTTT. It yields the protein CASSLLGHSTDTQYF.

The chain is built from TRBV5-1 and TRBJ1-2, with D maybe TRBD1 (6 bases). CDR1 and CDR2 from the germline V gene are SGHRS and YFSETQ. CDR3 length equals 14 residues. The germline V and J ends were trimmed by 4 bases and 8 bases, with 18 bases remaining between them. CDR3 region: CASSPQTGAGGYTF. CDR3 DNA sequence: TGCGCCAGCAGCCCGCAGACGGGGGCGGGGGGCTACACCTTC.

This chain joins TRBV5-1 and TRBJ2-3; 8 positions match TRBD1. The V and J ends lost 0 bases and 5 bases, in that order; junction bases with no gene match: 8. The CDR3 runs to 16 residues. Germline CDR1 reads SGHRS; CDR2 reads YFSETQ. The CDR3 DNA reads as TGCGCCAGCAGCTTGGGGCCGGGACAGGTAGGAGATACGCAGTATTTT. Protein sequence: CASSLGPGQVGDTQYF.

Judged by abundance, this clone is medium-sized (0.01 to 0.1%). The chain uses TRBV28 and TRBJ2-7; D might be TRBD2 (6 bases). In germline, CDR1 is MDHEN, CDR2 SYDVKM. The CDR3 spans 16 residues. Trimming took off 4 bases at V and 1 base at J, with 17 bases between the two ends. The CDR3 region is CASSSPRGDSSYEQYF. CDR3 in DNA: TGTGCCAGCAGTTCTCCCAGAGGGGACTCATCCTACGAGCAGTACTTC. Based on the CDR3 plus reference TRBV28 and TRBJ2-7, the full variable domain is DVKVTQSSRYLVKRTGEKVFLECVQDMDHENMFWYRQDPGLGLRLIYFSYDVKMKEKGDIPEGYSVSREKKERFSLILESASTNQTSMYLCASSSPRGDSSYEQYFGPGTRLTVT.

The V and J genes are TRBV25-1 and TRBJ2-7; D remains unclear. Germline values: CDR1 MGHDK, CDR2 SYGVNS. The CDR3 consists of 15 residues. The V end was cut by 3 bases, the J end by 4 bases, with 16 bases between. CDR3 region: CASSDPSRPTYEQYF. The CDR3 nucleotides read TGTGCCAGCAGTGATCCCAGCCGGCCTACGTACGAGCAGTACTTC.

The CDR3 DNA is TGTGCCAGCAGCTTAGGCCCGGCGGCGAACACTGAAGCTTTCTTT. Translated: CASSLGPAANTEAFF. The chain joins TRBV7-2 to TRBJ1-1, with no clear D. V was cut by 1 base and J by 1 base, with 10 bases left in between. CDR1 is SGHTA, CDR2 FQGNSA, per germline. The CDR3 covers 15 residues.

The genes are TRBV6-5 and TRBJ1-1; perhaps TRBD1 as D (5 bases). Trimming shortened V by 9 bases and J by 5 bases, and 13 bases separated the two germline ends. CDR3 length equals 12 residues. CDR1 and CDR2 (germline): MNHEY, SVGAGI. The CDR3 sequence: CASSFGGTEAFF. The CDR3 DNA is TGTGCCAGTTCCTTCGGGGGGACTGAAGCTTTCTTT.

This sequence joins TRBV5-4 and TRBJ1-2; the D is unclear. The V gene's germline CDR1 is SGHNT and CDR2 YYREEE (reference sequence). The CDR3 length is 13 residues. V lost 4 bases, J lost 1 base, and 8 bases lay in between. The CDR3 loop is CASSEGLNYGYTF. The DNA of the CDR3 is TGTGCCAGCAGCGAGGGTCTTAACTATGGCTACACCTTC.

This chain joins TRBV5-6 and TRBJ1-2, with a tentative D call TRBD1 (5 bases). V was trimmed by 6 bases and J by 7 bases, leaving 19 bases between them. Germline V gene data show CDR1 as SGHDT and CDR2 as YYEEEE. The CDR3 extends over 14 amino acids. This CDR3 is CASTRSRGLTGYTF. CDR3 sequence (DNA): TGTGCCAGCACGAGGTCTCGGGGGTTAACTGGCTACACCTTC.

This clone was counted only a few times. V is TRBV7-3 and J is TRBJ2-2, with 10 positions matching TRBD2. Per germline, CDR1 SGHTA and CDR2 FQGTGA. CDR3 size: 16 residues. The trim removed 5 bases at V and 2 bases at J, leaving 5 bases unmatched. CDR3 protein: CASSRWTSGNTGELFF. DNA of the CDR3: TGTGCCAGCAGCCGATGGACTAGCGGAAACACCGGGGAGCTGTTTTTT.

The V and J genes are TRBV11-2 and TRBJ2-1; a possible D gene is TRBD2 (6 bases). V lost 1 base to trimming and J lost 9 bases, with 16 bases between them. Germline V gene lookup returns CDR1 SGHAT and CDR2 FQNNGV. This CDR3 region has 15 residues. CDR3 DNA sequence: TGTGCCAGCAGCTTAGTGCCTAGCGTGTATAGTGAGCAGTTCTTC. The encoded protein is CASSLVPSVYSEQFF.

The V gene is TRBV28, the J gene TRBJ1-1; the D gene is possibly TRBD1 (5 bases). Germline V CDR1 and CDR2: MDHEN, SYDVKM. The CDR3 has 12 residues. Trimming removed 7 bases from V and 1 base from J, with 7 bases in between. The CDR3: CASTDRNTEAFF. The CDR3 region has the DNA TGTGCCAGCACTGACAGGAACACTGAAGCTTTCTTT. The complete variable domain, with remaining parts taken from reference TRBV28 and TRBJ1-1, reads DVKVTQSSRYLVKRTGEKVFLECVQDMDHENMFWYRQDPGLGLRLIYFSYDVKMKEKGDIPEGYSVSREKKERFSLILESASTNQTSMYLCASTDRNTEAFFGQGTRLTVV.

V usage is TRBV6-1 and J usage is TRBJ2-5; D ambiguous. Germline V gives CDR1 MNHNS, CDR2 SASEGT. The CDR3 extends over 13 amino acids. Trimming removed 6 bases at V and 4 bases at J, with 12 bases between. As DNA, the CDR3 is TGTGCCAGCAGGAAGAGTACCCCAGAGACCCAGTACTTC. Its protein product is CASRKSTPETQYF.

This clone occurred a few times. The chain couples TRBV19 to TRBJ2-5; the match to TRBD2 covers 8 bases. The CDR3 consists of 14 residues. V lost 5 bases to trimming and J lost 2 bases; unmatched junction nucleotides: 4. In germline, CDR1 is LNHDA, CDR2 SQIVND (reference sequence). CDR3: CASSLRLAQETQYF. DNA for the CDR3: TGTGCCAGTAGTCTAAGACTAGCGCAAGAGACCCAGTACTTC. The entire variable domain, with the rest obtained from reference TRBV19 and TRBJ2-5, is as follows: DGGITQSPKYLFRKEGQNVTLSCEQNLNHDAMYWYRQDPGQGLRLIYYSQIVNDFQKGDIAEGYSVSREKKESFPLTVTSAQKNPTAFYLCASSLRLAQETQYFGPGTRLLVL.

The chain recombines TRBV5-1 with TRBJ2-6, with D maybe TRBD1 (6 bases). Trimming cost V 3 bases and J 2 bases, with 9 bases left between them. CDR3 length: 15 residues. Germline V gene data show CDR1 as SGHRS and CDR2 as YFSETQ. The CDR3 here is CASSSQGAGANVLTF. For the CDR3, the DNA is TGCGCCAGCAGCTCACAGGGTGCTGGGGCCAACGTCCTGACTTTC. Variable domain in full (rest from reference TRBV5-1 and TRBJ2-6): KAGVTQTPRYLIKTRGQQVTLSCSPISGHRSVSWYQQTPGQGLQFLFEYFSETQRNKGNFPGRFSGRQFSNSRSEMNVSTLELGDSALYLCASSSQGAGANVLTFGAGSRLTVL.

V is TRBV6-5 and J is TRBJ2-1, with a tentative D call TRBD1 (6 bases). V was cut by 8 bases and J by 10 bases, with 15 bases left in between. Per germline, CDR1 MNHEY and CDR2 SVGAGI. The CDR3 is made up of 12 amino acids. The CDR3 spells CASHRGHGEQFF. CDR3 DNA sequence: TGTGCCAGCCATAGGGGACACGGAGAGCAGTTCTTC.